The TCR beta chain described here comes from a study of blood T cell repertoires in COVID-19. Study as a whole: Some COVID-19 samples were acute and others convalescent; all came from the United States, Italy and Spain. Sample material is recorded as cDNA or gDNA derived from T cells, B-cell-depleted T cells, or PBMCs.

This CDR3 contains 16 residues. Trimming took 6 bases from V and 2 from J; bases not matched to a gene: 10. As processed by the authors: Estimation of nucleated cell counts relied on the amplification of reference gene primers. Sequencing was performed with immunoSEQ multiplex PCR; in TCRdb, only in-frame clones are kept and a portion is missing. V and J calls and clone size are as listed in that table; D and trimming were resolved from the DNA. The profile shows some 130,000 clones, 84% of them singletons. The receptor's source is a man aged 60 to 69 with acute or convalescent COVID-19. Specimen: peripheral blood. The V and J genes are TRBV23-1 and TRBJ1-2; TRBD1 matches at 9 bases. TRBV23-1 is identified as an open reading frame with a role that is uncertain. The CDR3: CASRTDSGQGNYGYTF. CDR3 bases: TGCGCCAGCAGGACCGACTCGGGACAGGGCAACTATGGCTACACCTTC.